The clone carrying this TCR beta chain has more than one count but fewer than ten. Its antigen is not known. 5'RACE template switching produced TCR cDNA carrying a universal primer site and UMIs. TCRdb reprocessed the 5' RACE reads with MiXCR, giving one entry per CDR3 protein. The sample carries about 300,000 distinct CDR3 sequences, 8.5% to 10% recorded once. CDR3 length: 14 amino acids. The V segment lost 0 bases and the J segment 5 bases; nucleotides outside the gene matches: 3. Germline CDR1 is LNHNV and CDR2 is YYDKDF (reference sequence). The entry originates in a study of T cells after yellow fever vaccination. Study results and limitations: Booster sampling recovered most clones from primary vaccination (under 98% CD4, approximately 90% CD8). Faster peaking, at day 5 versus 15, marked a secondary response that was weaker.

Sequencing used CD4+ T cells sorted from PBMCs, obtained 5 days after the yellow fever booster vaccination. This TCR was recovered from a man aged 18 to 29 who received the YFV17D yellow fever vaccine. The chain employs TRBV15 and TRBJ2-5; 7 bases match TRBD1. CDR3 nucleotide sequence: TGTGCCACCAGCAGAGATCCGACAGGGGAGACCCAGTACTTC. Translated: CATSRDPTGETQYF.